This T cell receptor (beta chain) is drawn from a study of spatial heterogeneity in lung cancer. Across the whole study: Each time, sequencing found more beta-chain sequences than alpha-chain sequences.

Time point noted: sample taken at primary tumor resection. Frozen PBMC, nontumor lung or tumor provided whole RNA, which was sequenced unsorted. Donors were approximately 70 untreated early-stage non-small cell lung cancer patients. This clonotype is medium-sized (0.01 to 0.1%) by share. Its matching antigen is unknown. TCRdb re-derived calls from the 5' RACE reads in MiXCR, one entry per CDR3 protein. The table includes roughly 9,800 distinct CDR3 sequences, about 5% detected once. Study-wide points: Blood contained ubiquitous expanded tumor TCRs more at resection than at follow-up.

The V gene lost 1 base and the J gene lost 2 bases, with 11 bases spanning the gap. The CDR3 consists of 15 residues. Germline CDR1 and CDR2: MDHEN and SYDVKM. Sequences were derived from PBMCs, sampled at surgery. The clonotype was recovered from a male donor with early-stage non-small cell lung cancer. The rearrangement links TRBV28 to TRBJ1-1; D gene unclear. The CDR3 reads CASSLSTGINTEAFF. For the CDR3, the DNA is TGTGCCAGCAGTTTATCCACCGGCATAAACACTGAAGCTTTCTTT.